This T cell receptor beta chain was obtained from a study of OX40 agonist ivuxolimab in advanced cancers. The data were produced by immunoSEQ multiplex PCR, yet TCRdb's version contains in-frame clones alone and is incomplete. The profile shows 50,000 to 75,000 clones, approximately 90% of them singletons. The V end was cut by 1 base, the J end by 0 bases, with 7 bases between. The CDR3 sequence is 16 residues long. Germline-derived CDR1 and CDR2 are SSHAT and FNYEAQ (reference sequence). V usage is TRBV7-7 and J usage is TRBJ2-6; D is undetermined. The receptor was isolated from an adult with an advanced solid tumor such as melanoma, head and neck, liver or kidney cancer. Sequenced here: CD4+ or CD8+ T cells sorted from blood, sampled in a trial of the OX40 agonist ivuxolimab. CDR3 in amino acids: CASSLEPFSGANVLTF. The CDR3 coding sequence is TGTGCCAGCAGCTTAGAACCCTTCTCTGGGGCCAACGTCCTGACTTTC.